Presented here are 27 T cell receptor beta chains from one specimen sequenced in a study of blood T cell repertoires in COVID-19. The repertoire was sequenced with immunoSEQ multiplex PCR; TCRdb's copy has only in-frame clones and lacks some. Of roughly 330,000 clones in the sample, roughly 86% were seen once. The sample comprised peripheral blood. These receptors were taken from a woman in her forties or fifties with acute or convalescent COVID-19.

This chain joins TRBV7-9 and TRBJ1-2; TRBD1 matches 8 bases. Germline V gene sequence: CDR1 SEHNR, CDR2 FQNEAQ (reference sequence). V dropped 5 bases and J dropped 1; count of bases not matched to a gene: 33. This CDR3 region has 24 residues. CDR3 residues: CASSGGTGPTITQHNIQFNYGYTF. In nucleotides, the CDR3 is TGTGCCAGCAGCGGGGGGACAGGACCGACTATCACCCAGCACAACATACAATTTAACTATGGCTACACCTTC.

This clone was seen only once. J is TRBJ2-1 and V is TRBV21-1; the table names TRBD2, a call not compared with the DNA. TRBV21-1 constitutes a pseudogene. This CDR3 contains 17 residues. CDR3 sequence reads: CASSPQEVAGVGNEQFF. In nucleotides, the CDR3 is TGTGCCAGCAGCCCCCAGGAGGTAGCGGGAGTCGGCAATGAGCAGTTCTTC.

The genes are TRBV19 and TRBJ1-1; 7 positions agree with TRBD1. Germline-derived CDR1 and CDR2 are LNHDA and SQIVND (reference sequence). V was pared by 5 bases and J by 7 bases, with 10 bases of the junction left unmatched. This CDR3 is built from 14 residues. As DNA, the CDR3 is TGTGCCAGTAGTGTCCACAGGGGTAGGATTGAAGCTTTCTTT. Translated: CASSVHRGRIEAFF.

This clone was observed a few times. The chain couples TRBV20-1 to TRBJ1-1; tentatively, D is TRBD1 (6 bases). CDR1 DFQATT and CDR2 SNEGSKA come from the germline V gene (reference sequence). With 3 bases removed from V and 2 bases from J, the gap between germline ends came to 13 bases. This CDR3 contains 14 residues. The CDR3 protein is CSASNRVGNTEAFF. The CDR3 nucleotides read TGCAGTGCTAGTAACAGGGTCGGTAACACTGAAGCTTTCTTT.

The V call is TRBV28, the J call TRBJ1-2, with 7 bases lining up with TRBD1. The CDR3 length is 15 residues. The V gene end was trimmed by 7 bases and the J gene end by 0 bases; junction bases not matched to a gene: 8. Germline V gene data show CDR1 as MDHEN and CDR2 as SYDVKM. This chain's CDR3 is CASTPGQRANYGYTF. CDR3 sequence (DNA): TGTGCCAGCACCCCGGGACAGAGAGCTAACTATGGCTACACCTTC.

This chain links TRBV19 with TRBJ1-2; D uncertain. Germline loops: CDR1 LNHDA, CDR2 SQIVND (reference sequence). The ends were cut back, 4 bases at V and 0 bases at J, with 12 bases in the middle. This CDR3 is 15 amino acids long. As DNA, the CDR3 is TGTGCCAGTAGTAGGGAGCGAAGAGCTAACTATGGCTACACCTTC. It encodes CASSRERRANYGYTF.

V gene TRBV4-1 combines with J gene TRBJ2-3, with TRBD2 matching 12 bases. Germline CDR1 MGHRA, CDR2 YSYEKL. This CDR3 region has 16 residues. Trimming cost V 5 bases and J 5 bases; bases outside gene matches: 8. Written as DNA, the CDR3 is TGCGCCAGCAGCTTACAACTAGCGGGAGGAATAGATACGCAGTATTTT. Amino acids: CASSLQLAGGIDTQYF.

This chain connects TRBV4-1 to TRBJ2-5; TRBD1 matches 10 bases. Unmatched junction bases numbered 4, after V lost 1 base and J lost 2 bases. This CDR3 is built from 16 residues. The V gene's germline CDR1 is MGHRA and CDR2 YSYEKL. The CDR3 here is CASSQGPDRGQETQYF. DNA for the CDR3: TGCGCCAGCAGCCAAGGGCCGGACAGGGGGCAAGAGACCCAGTACTTC.

The chain links TRBV7-3 to TRBJ1-1, with 7 positions matching TRBD1. Germline values: CDR1 SGHTA, CDR2 FQGTGA. V lost 5 bases and J lost 9; bases outside the gene matches: 12. The CDR3 is 14 residues long. The CDR3 region has the DNA TGTGCCAGCAGCCCGCAGGGGGTTCCTGACCAAGCTTTCTTT. It translates to CASSPQGVPDQAFF.

This clone was picked up one time. CDR3 nucleotide sequence: TGTGCCAGCAGCTTTGCTATGGGGGCAGGCTCTGGAAACACCATATATTTT. It codes for CASSFAMGAGSGNTIYF. The V call is TRBV11-2, the J call TRBJ1-3, with D maybe TRBD1 (6 bases). This CDR3 has 17 residues. Trimming shortened V by 3 bases and J by 0 bases, and 15 bases separated the two germline ends. CDR1 and CDR2 (germline): SGHAT, FQNNGV.

The CDR3 sequence: CASSPQGAANYGYTF. DNA of the CDR3: TGCGCCAGCAGCCCACAGGGGGCGGCAAACTATGGCTACACCTTC. The chain has TRBV5-1 and TRBJ1-2, with 9 bases aligning to TRBD1. The CDR3 has 15 amino acids. Losses at the gene ends were 4 bases for V and 2 bases for J; bases not matched to a gene: 6. Germline CDR1 is SGHRS and CDR2 is YFSETQ.

The chain couples TRBV12-3 or TRBV12-4 to TRBJ1-5; D is unclear. The CDR3 has 13 amino acids. The ends were cut back, 1 base at V and 4 bases at J, with 5 bases in the middle. DNA of the CDR3: TGTGCCAGCAGTTTAGTACTAAATCAGCCCCAGCATTTT. Translating gives CASSLVLNQPQHF.

The chain recombines TRBV7-6 with TRBJ2-7; TRBD1 aligns across 9 bases. The length of the CDR3 is 15 residues. The V and J ends lost 0 bases and 5 bases, in that order; junction bases with no gene match: 5. Germline CDR1 is SGHVS and CDR2 is FNYEAQ. CDR3 sequence reads: CASSLAGTGSDEQYF. The CDR3 DNA is TGTGCCAGCAGCTTAGCCGGGACAGGGTCCGACGAGCAGTACTTC.

This rearrangement joins TRBV19 to TRBJ1-1; a weak D match, TRBD1 (6 bases). The CDR3 contains 15 residues. Germline CDR1 reads LNHDA; CDR2 reads SQIVND (reference sequence). The V gene lost 5 bases and the J gene lost 1 base, with 14 bases spanning the gap. Here the CDR3 DNA reads TGTGCCAGTAGTCCCCGAGGACAGCCGAACACTGAAGCTTTCTTT. It specifies CASSPRGQPNTEAFF.

There are a few counts of this clone. The CDR3 bases are TGTGCCAGCAGTTTATTCGGGACAGGGGGGAGGAACACTGAAGCTTTCTTT. This sequence encodes CASSLFGTGGRNTEAFF. This sequence joins TRBV27 and TRBJ1-1; 11 bases agree with TRBD1. The CDR3 covers 17 residues. Per the germline V gene, CDR1 is MNHEY and CDR2 is SMNVEV (reference sequence). V trimming: 1 base; J trimming: 1 base; junction bases outside the gene matches: 5.

This clone was seen only once. The chain joins TRBV19 to TRBJ2-7; D is undetermined. CDR3 size: 13 residues. Germline CDR1 LNHDA, CDR2 SQIVND (reference sequence). V was pared by 1 base and J by 4 bases, with 8 bases between. The CDR3 sequence is CASSIAVSYEQYF. CDR3 nucleotide sequence: TGTGCCAGTAGTATAGCAGTCTCTTACGAGCAGTACTTC.

This sequence joins TRBV7-2 and TRBJ2-2; a possible D gene is TRBD2 (5 bases). The ends were cut back, 9 bases at V and 7 bases at J, with 15 bases in the middle. Germline V gives CDR1 SGHTA, CDR2 FQGNSA. The CDR3 has 13 residues. The DNA for the CDR3 is TGTGCCAGTACTAGTTGGGTGGGCGGGGAGCTGTTTTTT. Protein product: CASTSWVGGELFF.

The chain links TRBV6-2 or TRBV6-3 to TRBJ2-1, with 9 nucleotides matching TRBD2. The germline CDR1 and CDR2 sequences are MNHEY and SVGEGT. The CDR3 sequence is 17 residues long. Losses at the gene ends were 5 bases for V and 4 bases for J; bases not matched to a gene: 12. This chain's CDR3 is CASSPPRGGRAYNEQFF. As DNA, the CDR3 is TGTGCCAGCAGTCCGCCCCGGGGCGGGAGGGCTTACAATGAGCAGTTCTTC.

The chain carries TRBV5-1 and TRBJ2-2; a possible D gene is TRBD1 (5 bases). CDR3 length equals 15 residues. The V gene's germline CDR1 is SGHRS and CDR2 YFSETQ. V gave up 7 bases and J gave up 2 bases, with 15 bases separating them. CDR3 DNA sequence: TGCGCCAGCTCAGCCCAGGGTTCCAACACCGGGGAGCTGTTTTTT. As protein: CASSAQGSNTGELFF.

The chain couples TRBV18 to TRBJ1-2, with no clear D. The CDR3 extends over 15 amino acids. Germline V gives CDR1 KGHSH, CDR2 LQKENI. Trimming took 0 bases from V and 8 from J, leaving 16 bases between them. The CDR3 loop is CASSPPGFDRWGYTF. The CDR3 DNA reads as TGTGCCAGCTCACCACCGGGCTTTGACCGCTGGGGCTACACCTTC.

The gene calls are TRBV27 and TRBJ2-1, with D unclear. V lost 4 bases and J 9 bases, leaving 19 bases between the germline ends. Per germline, CDR1 MNHEY and CDR2 SMNVEV (reference sequence). CDR3 length: 15 residues. CDR3 amino acids: CASSYRIRSPGEQFF. As DNA, the CDR3 is TGTGCCAGCAGTTATCGGATACGGTCGCCGGGTGAGCAGTTCTTC.

This clone came up once. This chain connects TRBV6-5 to TRBJ1-5; D is perhaps TRBD1 (5 bases). This CDR3 contains 11 residues. The germline gives CDR1 MNHEY, CDR2 SVGAGI. V was clipped by 6 bases and J by 15 bases, with 15 bases between them. The CDR3 reads CASSPLGGLHF. The CDR3 DNA reads as TGTGCCAGCAGCCCCTTGGGGGGGTTGCATTTT.

In nucleotides, the CDR3 is TGTGCCAGCAGCTTACTCGGGACAGGCTATCCAGATACGCAGTATTTT. Protein: CASSLLGTGYPDTQYF. The chain uses TRBV7-3 and TRBJ2-3; 8 nucleotides agree with TRBD1. This CDR3 region has 16 residues. V lost 2 bases to trimming and J lost 4 bases; unmatched junction nucleotides: 8. Germline V gene data show CDR1 as SGHTA and CDR2 as FQGTGA.

This clone has a handful of counts. The chain joins TRBV28 to TRBJ2-7; the match to TRBD2 covers 9 bases. CDR1 and CDR2 (germline): MDHEN, SYDVKM. This CDR3 contains 15 residues. V dropped 5 bases and J dropped 5; count of bases not matched to a gene: 10. The CDR3 DNA sequence: TGTGCCAGCAGTCTCCGCGGCGGGAGGGGCGACGAGCAGTACTTC. Amino acid sequence: CASSLRGGRGDEQYF.

V is TRBV28 and J is TRBJ2-7, with D unresolved. There are 12 residues in the CDR3. Germline V gene lookup returns CDR1 MDHEN and CDR2 SYDVKM. V was clipped by 3 bases and J by 3 bases, with 6 bases between them. CDR3 amino acids: CASSLLGYEQYF. The DNA for the CDR3 is TGTGCCAGCAGTTTGCTAGGCTACGAGCAGTACTTC.

The CDR3 loop is CASSARFSYEQYF. The CDR3 DNA follows: TGTGCCAGCAGCGCCAGGTTCTCCTACGAGCAGTACTTC. V usage is TRBV11-3 and J usage is TRBJ2-7; D gene ambiguous. CDR1 and CDR2 (germline): SGHNT, YENEEA. The V end lost 5 bases, the J end lost 0 bases, and 8 bases lay between the germline ends. The CDR3 is 13 residues long.

V is TRBV5-1 and J is TRBJ1-5, with TRBD1 matching 9 bases. The J segment lost 1 base and the V segment lost 5 bases, leaving 7 bases of the junction unmatched. Germline values: CDR1 SGHRS, CDR2 YFSETQ. CDR3 length: 16 amino acids. CDR3 residues: CASRPGQGTSNQPQHF. DNA of the CDR3: TGCGCCAGCAGACCGGGACAGGGTACGAGCAATCAGCCCCAGCATTTT.